This is a list of T cell receptor beta chains from one sample in a study of blood T cell repertoires in COVID-19. Using immunoSEQ multiplex PCR, the repertoire was profiled, and TCRdb retains in-frame clones only, with some absent. This sample carries about 300,000 clones, 85% to 90% of them seen once, and the ten largest clones take roughly 2.8%. Sample: PBMCs or T cells enriched from blood (not recorded which). The source is a woman in her forties or fifties who had been exposed to COVID-19. CDR3s include the opening cysteine and the closing phenylalanine or tryptophan. A D gene is named only where the DNA matches it firmly. Rows may omit the clone size; those that give it use once, few, many or a size class.

J	D	size	V	DNA	CDR3
TRBJ1-1	-	-	TRBV19	TGTGCCAGTAATAAGGCGAGCGGGTTTCCTGAAGCTTTCTTT	CASNKASGFPEAFF
TRBJ1-1	-	-	TRBV28	TGTACCAGCAGTCCCAAAGGTGCTGGGGGGGGCGGGACTGAAGCTTTCTTT	CTSSPKGAGGGGTEAFF
TRBJ2-3	-	-	TRBV24-1	TGTGCCACCAGTGATCAGGGTAATCCCCCCACAGATACGCAGTATTTT	CATSDQGNPPTDTQYF
TRBJ2-6	-	-	TRBV18	TGTGCCAGCTCACCTGGTACAGGGACTGGGGCCAACGTCCTGACTTTC	CASSPGTGTGANVLTF
TRBJ1-1	-	-	TRBV28	TGTGCCAGCAGGGGGGGAGCAGGGATGAACACTGAAGCTTTCTTT	CASRGGAGMNTEAFF
TRBJ2-7	-	-	TRBV5-3	TGTGCCAGAAGCCCGGGCAGGGCTTGCAACGAGCAGTACTTC	CARSPGRACNEQYF
TRBJ1-1	TRBD1	-	TRBV5-1	TGCGCCAGCAGCCTGGGGACAGGGGGCGCGGGAAACACTGAAGCTTTCTTT	CASSLGTGGAGNTEAFF
TRBJ1-1	-	-	TRBV12-3/TRBV12-4	TGTGCCAGCCGCGCGGAGGGGAACACTGAAGCTTTCTTT	CASRAEGNTEAFF
TRBJ2-7	TRBD1	-	TRBV5-5	TGTGCCAGCAGCTTGTCTTCAGGGGGACCCTACGAGCAGTACTTC	CASSLSSGGPYEQYF
TRBJ2-3	TRBD2	-	TRBV7-6	TGTGCCAGCAGCTCCCCCCCTTACGGGGGGACTAGCACAGATACGCAGTATTTT	CASSSPPYGGTSTDTQYF
TRBJ1-1	-	-	TRBV6-1	-	CASSDGHRSGQGYTEAFF
TRBJ1-2	TRBD1	-	TRBV7-9	TGTGCCAGCAGCCCGGGGACAGTTCACTATGGCTACACCTTC	CASSPGTVHYGYTF
TRBJ1-5	-	-	TRBV7-8	TGTGCCAGCAGCTTTGCAGGTTTCAATCAGCCCCAGCATTTT	CASSFAGFNQPQHF
TRBJ1-4	TRBD1	-	TRBV25-1	TGTGCCAGCAGTTACACCACAGGGGGCAATGAAAAACTGTTTTTT	CASSYTTGGNEKLFF
TRBJ2-3	-	-	TRBV3-1/TRBV3-2	TGTGCCAGCAGCCAAGATCGAGGGGGGGCAGATACGCAGTATTTT	CASSQDRGGADTQYF
TRBJ1-1	-	-	TRBV14	TGTGCCAGCAGCCAAGAAGATCACAACCTGGGGGCCTGGAACACTGAAGCTTTCTTT	CASSQEDHNLGAWNTEAFF
TRBJ2-1	-	-	TRBV9	TGTGCCAGCAGCGTGGAGGGAAACTCCTACAATGAGCAGTTCTTC	CASSVEGNSYNEQFF
TRBJ2-7	TRBD1	-	TRBV5-1	TGCGCCAGCAGCTACTCCCCGGGACAGGGGGTTTTATACGAGCAGTACTTC	CASSYSPGQGVLYEQYF
TRBJ1-6	TRBD1	few	TRBV7-8	TGTGCCAGCAGACTCCAGGGGGCCGGTAATTCACCCCTCCACTTT	CASRLQGAGNSPLHF
TRBJ2-4	-	-	TRBV6-1	TGTGCCAGCAGTGTAGCCAGCGGGCTAGGCAAAAACATTCAGTACTTC	CASSVASGLGKNIQYF
TRBJ2-1	-	-	TRBV13	TGTGCCAGCAGCTTAGCAGGTACCTTCGACAATGAGCAGTTCTTC	CASSLAGTFDNEQFF
TRBJ2-1	TRBD2	-	TRBV15	TGTGCCACCAGGCCCCGGGAGCGGGGGAACAATGAGCAGTTCTTC	CATRPRERGNNEQFF
TRBJ1-5	-	-	TRBV7-2	TGTGCCAGCAGCTCCGTCCGGGATCAGCCCCAGCATTTT	CASSSVRDQPQHF
TRBJ2-2	TRBD1	-	TRBV18	TGTGCCAGCTCAGCGACAGGGGGTTCGACCGGGGAGCTGTTTTTT	CASSATGGSTGELFF
TRBJ1-1	-	-	TRBV27	TGTGCCAGCAGGGGGCAGGGCTGGACTGAAGCTTTCTTT	CASRGQGWTEAFF
TRBJ2-2	-	-	TRBV3-1/TRBV3-2	TGTGCCAGCAGCCAAGCCACTAGCTTCGGAACCGGGGAGCTGTTTTTT	CASSQATSFGTGELFF
TRBJ2-7	-	-	TRBV5-4	TGTGCCAGCAGCTTGATAGGGAGCTACGAGCAGTACTTC	CASSLIGSYEQYF
TRBJ2-1	TRBD2	-	TRBV11-1	TGTGCCAGCAGCCAAGAGTCCCAGCGGGGGGGGAGTGAGCAGTTCTTC	CASSQESQRGGSEQFF
TRBJ1-2	-	once	TRBV25-1	TGTGCCAGCAGTGATGCCCGGGGGGGTGGCTACACCTTC	CASSDARGGGYTF
TRBJ1-5	-	-	TRBV5-5	TGTGCCAGCAGCAAAGGACAGCGAATTGAGCAGCCCCAGCATTTT	CASSKGQRIEQPQHF
TRBJ2-5	-	-	TRBV28	TGTGCCAGCAGTTTTGTTCCAGGGCCGCCGCAAGAGACCCAGTACTTC	CASSFVPGPPQETQYF
TRBJ2-5	-	-	TRBV7-7	TGTGCTAGCAGCCAAAGTGCTGCGGGGACCCCTGGGGAGACCCAGTACTTC	CASSQSAAGTPGETQYF